This TCR beta chain was found in a study of shared clonotypes between healthy human individuals. About the study: Three plates each covered CD4 naive and memory; CD8 naive two, CD8 memory one. Findings of the study overall: Clonotype sharing among donors, it was expected, would be affected by sequencing depth.

Assay used: immunoSEQ multiplex PCR; TCRdb lists only in-frame clones, some missing. The sample records about 990,000 clones, around three quarters being singletons. A few counts support this clone. The antigen remains undetermined. Donors had no recently reported acute infections or vaccinations and were HIV-negative. The TCR comes from a man aged 18 to 29 in good health. Some clones in this sample may be carry-over from other donors' samples. Source material: memory CD4+ T cells from PBMCs. Subset of the sample: CD45RA-negative fraction.

This CDR3 is CASSQVRAGPLDEQYF. DNA of the CDR3: TGCGCCAGCAGCCAAGTAAGGGCAGGCCCCCTAGACGAGCAGTACTTC. This chain links TRBV4-3 with TRBJ2-7, with no clear D. Germline CDR1 reads LGHNA; CDR2 reads YSLEER. Trimming shortened V by 1 base and J by 5 bases, and 18 bases separated the two germline ends. This CDR3 has 16 residues.